A single sample is the source of the 17 T cell receptor beta chains below, sequenced in a study of shared clonotypes between healthy human individuals. This table comes from immunoSEQ multiplex PCR, and its TCRdb copy is limited to in-frame clones, with some not included. This sample has nearly 1 million clones, with around three quarters found just once. The source material was memory CD4+ T cells sorted from blood. Subset indicated: CD45RA-negative fraction. The origin of the receptors is a man aged 18 to 30 in good health.

The rearrangement links TRBV2 to TRBJ2-5; D not resolved. In germline, CDR1 is SNHLY, CDR2 FYNNEI. The CDR3 runs to 12 residues. Trimming removed 7 bases at V and 3 bases at J, with 9 bases between. CDR3 residues: CASNRAKETQYF. CDR3 bases: TGTGCCAGCAATAGAGCGAAAGAGACCCAGTACTTC.

The chain links TRBV6-6 to TRBJ1-4, with a possible D match to TRBD1 (5 bases). Trimming cost V 2 bases and J 0 bases, with 10 bases left between them. Germline CDR1 and CDR2: MNHNY and SVGAGI (reference sequence). This CDR3 region has 16 residues. The CDR3 DNA reads TGTGCCAGCAGTTACCCAGACAGCGCAACTAATGAAAAACTGTTTTTT. This gives the protein CASSYPDSATNEKLFF.

The J gene is TRBJ2-1, the V gene TRBV30; 10 bases fit TRBD2. With 4 bases clipped from V and 2 bases from J, the junction kept 5 bases outside the gene matches. Germline lookup yields CDR1 GTSNPN and CDR2 SVGIG (reference sequence). The CDR3 sequence is 15 residues long. CDR3 DNA sequence: TGTGCCTGGACCCTTAGCGGGAGGACCTACAATGAGCAGTTCTTC. The encoded protein is CAWTLSGRTYNEQFF.

The chain carries TRBV19 and TRBJ1-1; the match to TRBD1 covers 7 bases. The germline V gene has CDR1 LNHDA and CDR2 SQIVND (reference sequence). The CDR3 covers 13 residues. The V and J ends lost 2 bases and 7 bases, in that order; junction bases with no gene match: 4. This chain's CDR3 is CASSIWDSYEAFF. In nucleotides, the CDR3 is TGTGCCAGTAGTATATGGGACAGCTATGAAGCTTTCTTT.

The genes are TRBV6-1 and TRBJ1-2, with 7 bases lining up with TRBD1. CDR3 length: 13 residues. The V gene end was trimmed by 3 bases and the J gene end by 4 bases; junction bases not matched to a gene: 2. CDR1 and CDR2 from the germline V gene are MNHNS and SASEGT. The CDR3 nucleotides read TGTGCCAGCAGTGAGACAGGGTTCTATGGCTACACCTTC. This sequence encodes CASSETGFYGYTF.

This rearrangement joins TRBV6-4 to TRBJ2-5, with D possibly TRBD2 on 6 matching bases. The CDR3 loop spans 13 amino acids. Germline lookup yields CDR1 MRHNA and CDR2 SNTAGT. Trimming took off 9 bases at V and 0 bases at J, with 11 bases between the two ends. CDR3 amino acids: CARNSSDQETQYF. For the CDR3, the DNA is TGTGCCAGAAACTCTAGCGACCAAGAGACCCAGTACTTC.

The chain recombines TRBV12-5 with TRBJ1-1; no clear D. This CDR3 region has 14 residues. V shed 4 bases and J shed 0 bases, with 9 bases lying between them. Germline assignment: CDR1 LGHNT and CDR2 FRNRAP. The CDR3 loop reads CASGSTPVNTEAFF. The CDR3 coding sequence is TGTGCTAGTGGTTCAACCCCTGTGAACACTGAAGCTTTCTTT. Based on the CDR3 plus reference TRBV12-5 and TRBJ1-1, the full variable domain is DARVTQTPRHKVTEMGQEVTMRCQPILGHNTVFWYRQTMMQGLELLAYFRNRAPLDDSGMPKDRFSAEMPDATLATLKIQPSEPRDSAVYFCASGSTPVNTEAFFGQGTRLTVV.

The chain combines TRBV7-2 with TRBJ2-1; tentative D call: TRBD2 (6 bases). There are 16 residues in the CDR3. Trimming shortened V by 3 bases and J by 0 bases, and 12 bases separated the two germline ends. Germline CDR1 SGHTA, CDR2 FQGNSA. The chain's CDR3 is CASSLVAVSSYNEQFF. CDR3 DNA sequence: TGTGCCAGCAGCTTGGTAGCGGTGAGCTCCTACAATGAGCAGTTCTTC.

In regard to this clone: The sample holds other DNA sequences that translate to the same CDR3. V gene TRBV18 combines with J gene TRBJ2-2, with D unresolved. The CDR3 sequence is 14 residues long. V was clipped by 3 bases and J by 2 bases, with 7 bases between them. Looked up from germline, CDR1 is KGHSH and CDR2 is LQKENI. The CDR3, as DNA: TGTGCCAGCTCACCCATTGGCAACACCGGGGAGCTGTTTTTT. It codes for CASSPIGNTGELFF.

The chain is built from TRBV11-2 and TRBJ1-1; D call uncertain. This CDR3 comprises 15 residues. V lost 5 bases and J 1 base, leaving 14 bases between the germline ends. Germline V CDR1 and CDR2: SGHAT, FQNNGV. This CDR3 is CASSDSGTPNTEAFF. The DNA for the CDR3 is TGTGCCAGCAGCGACTCCGGCACACCGAACACTGAAGCTTTCTTT.

V is TRBV5-1 and J is TRBJ2-6; no reliable D call. Germline lookup yields CDR1 SGHRS and CDR2 YFSETQ. The CDR3 covers 15 residues. V shed 2 bases and J shed 3 bases, with 9 bases lying between them. The CDR3 DNA is TGCGCCAGCAGCTTCGGTGGTTTTGGGGCCAACGTCCTGACTTTC. Translating it yields CASSFGGFGANVLTF.

The V call is TRBV12-5, the J call TRBJ2-7, with D possibly TRBD1 on 5 matching bases. This CDR3 contains 11 residues. Germline CDR1 is LGHNT and CDR2 is FRNRAP. The V and J ends lost 8 bases and 4 bases respectively, with 9 bases between them. The CDR3 DNA reads TGTGCTAGTTCCAGGGTTTACGAGCAGTACTTC. As protein: CASSRVYEQYF.

The rearrangement uses TRBV30 and TRBJ2-2, with D possibly matching TRBD1 (6 bases). The CDR3 length is 15 residues. Germline lookup yields CDR1 GTSNPN and CDR2 SVGIG (reference sequence). V gave up 2 bases and J gave up 1 base, with 11 bases separating them. The DNA of the CDR3 is TGTGCCTGGAGTTCCGGGACAAAGAACACCGGGGAGCTGTTTTTT. Amino acids: CAWSSGTKNTGELFF.

This rearrangement joins TRBV6-6 to TRBJ1-6, with unresolved D. In germline, CDR1 is MNHNY, CDR2 SVGAGI (reference sequence). V lost 7 bases and J lost 8, with 15 bases in between. This CDR3 spans 14 amino acids. In DNA, the CDR3 is TGTGCCAGCAACCTGCTCCGTACGGATTCACCCCTCCACTTT. Translating it yields CASNLLRTDSPLHF.

V gene TRBV5-1 combines with J gene TRBJ2-2; D may be TRBD2 (6 bases). Germline CDR1 and CDR2: SGHRS and YFSETQ. There are 15 residues in the CDR3. V was cut by 5 bases and J by 2 bases, with 13 bases left in between. The CDR3 DNA reads as TGCGCCAGCAGTCAGGACTACTCAAACACCGGGGAGCTGTTTTTT. This sequence encodes CASSQDYSNTGELFF.

The gene calls are TRBV25-1 and TRBJ1-2, with TRBD1 identical over 8 bases. V lost 8 bases and J lost 4; bases outside the gene matches: 0. The CDR3 length is 11 residues. Germline V gene data show CDR1 as MGHDK and CDR2 as SYGVNS. The CDR3 DNA sequence: TGTGCCAGCGGACAGGGCTATGGCTACACCTTC. It translates to CASGQGYGYTF.

This chain uses TRBV5-4 with TRBJ1-1, with D perhaps TRBD1 (6 bases). With 1 base removed from V and 1 base from J, the gap between germline ends came to 11 bases. This CDR3 spans 15 amino acids. CDR1 is SGHNT, CDR2 YYREEE, per germline (reference sequence). The CDR3 DNA reads as TGTGCCAGCAGCTTGTCAGGGGAAGGGAACACTGAAGCTTTCTTT. This translates into CASSLSGEGNTEAFF.